This TCR beta chain was found in a study of T cell responses to AZD1222 COVID-19 vaccine. The study pooled second doses at about 4 or about 12 weeks. For this clone: Its antigen is still unknown.

Sequencing used immunoSEQ multiplex PCR; TCRdb keeps in-frame clones, though not all of them. In the table there are approximately 130,000 clones, 89% of which are singletons. The V end was cut by 5 bases, the J end by 1 base, with 15 bases between. Germline CDR1 is SGHAT and CDR2 is FQNNGV. The CDR3 runs to 17 residues. The study's findings and limits: Clonal diversity was possibly underestimated, and the donors were mostly white British, with more females.

The material was peripheral blood, obtained 28 days after the second AZD1222 dose. The rearrangement joins TRBV11-2 to TRBJ2-6; D is ambiguous. The TCR was taken from an adult who received the AZD1222 COVID-19 vaccine. This CDR3 reads CASSRHTGASGANVLTF. CDR3 bases: TGTGCCAGCAGCCGACATACTGGAGCGTCTGGGGCCAACGTCCTGACTTTC.